The entry that follows covers one T cell receptor (beta chain) sequence. The sample belongs to a study of CD8+ T cells in alopecia areata. Sequencing used cDNA as its template, made by extracting RNA and reverse transcribing it. Method: immunoSEQ multiplex PCR; TCRdb's copy keeps in-frame clones and lacks some. Among 200,000 to 250,000 clones listed, 67% were seen once. The CDR3 contains 14 residues. Trimming removed 0 bases from V and 4 bases from J, with 10 bases in between. Germline V gene data show CDR1 as SGDLS and CDR2 as YYNGEE. From alopecia areata patients, lesional scalp punch biopsies and peripheral blood were collected.

This clonotype was obtained from a human donor with alopecia areata. The genes are TRBV9 and TRBJ2-5; no clear D gene. Sequencing was performed on CD4+ T cells sorted from blood, taken at week 0. CDR3 protein: CASSVGTWRETQYF. The CDR3 coding sequence is TGTGCCAGCAGCGTAGGGACGTGGCGAGAGACCCAGTACTTC. Variable domain in full (rest from reference TRBV9 and TRBJ2-5): DSGVTQTPKHLITATGQRVTLRCSPRSGDLSVYWYQQSLDQGLQFLIQYYNGEERAKGNILERFSAQQFPDLHSELNLSSLELGDSALYFCASSVGTWRETQYFGPGTRLLVL.